This T cell receptor beta chain came from a study of human T cells and chemical hapten exposure. Across the study: It was small differences in pooled library volume that mainly caused per-sample TCR yields to vary.

Time point here: healthy volunteer bleed at 2 weeks. It was from unfractionated whole blood that total RNA was extracted. In this sample, this clonotype turned up many times. The V and J ends lost 5 bases and 9 bases, in that order; junction bases with no gene match: 5. CDR3 length: 13 amino acids. Germline CDR1 and CDR2: DFQATT and SNEGSKA (reference sequence). The library tagged individual cDNA molecules with unique molecular identifiers. Per the study methods: Counts of TCRs in each sample centred on a median of about 96,000 and extended from roughly 25,000 to 750,000. From the RACE reads, TCRdb called clonotypes with MiXCR, one entry per CDR3 protein. Here the V and J calls rest on TCRdb's processing, not on the authors' analysis. The sample includes 25,000 to 35,000 distinct CDR3 sequences, 7.4% of them seen just once.

The receptor comes from a human donor in good health. Some clones in this sample may be carry-over from other donors' samples. Input material: whole blood. V usage is TRBV20-1 and J usage is TRBJ2-1; TRBD2 matches 12 bases. This chain's CDR3 is CSALAGGPGEQFF. CDR3 coding DNA: TGCAGTGCTCTAGCGGGAGGGCCCGGTGAGCAGTTCTTC.